This T cell receptor beta chain originates from a study (dated by TCRdb to between 2014 and 2017). With regard to the full study: The study examined whether tumor-infiltrating Tregs in breast cancer are drawn from blood Tregs or arise in situ by conversion from other CD4+ T cell subsets.

Regarding this clonotype: The clone's antigen remains unknown. One end of the junction is discordant with germline, which a read error may explain.

Taken from the germline V gene, the CDR1 and CDR2 loops are KGHSH and LQKENI. Measured from the cysteine to the phenylalanine, the CDR3 is 14 residues long. CDR3 DNA is the only sequence kept; it has 42 bases, read in frame from the first base. Overall results and qualifications from the work: The larger-cohort validation was restricted to a single TCR beta V-J rearrangement rather than whole repertoires. The greatest overlap of tumor-infiltrating Treg TCR alpha and beta sequences was observed with tumor naive CD4+ T cells, followed by blood naive CD4+ T cells. In terms of TCR gene usage, tumor memory CD4+ T cells clustered together with blood and lymph node memory CD4+ cells, as well as with lymph node naive CD4+ cells.

Amplification of full-length TCR variable regions was done by 5' RACE PCR using constant-region reverse primers, and this step was followed by semi-nested PCR with Nested Universal Primer A. The ReliaPrep RNA Cell Miniprep System was used to extract total RNA, which was then reverse transcribed into 5'RACE-ready cDNA with the SMARTer RACE 5'/3' Kit. An Illumina MiSeq was used to sequence the full-length TCR alpha and beta libraries, which had been barcoded with multiplex adaptors. Turning to the authors' computational methods: For each of nine subset-tissue groups, sequencing data from the five patients were pooled, and the groups were compared by unsupervised clustering of TCR gene usage. The Morisita-Horn index was used to calculate repertoire similarity, with shared sequences weighted according to their contribution to each repertoire. Using fastp trimming at Q25 and MiXCR clonotype assembly, TCRdb reanalyzed the public sequencing data and kept in-frame beta chains. Every entry covers one CDR3 protein and lists the most common genes and DNA from its rows. These V and J calls derive from TCRdb rather than the authors' analysis. For this sample there are about 7,000 distinct CDR3 sequences; about three quarters appear just once. The ten largest clonotypes hold 4.5% of the sample.

Cells that were CD4+CD25+CD127-/low were isolated as Tregs. Tregs, naive and memory CD4+ T cells from tumor, blood and ipsilateral draining lymph nodes of a handful of breast cancer patients underwent full-length TCR alpha and beta sequencing. Tumor tissue and lymph nodes from ipsilateral axillary dissection were perfused with PBS, minced and digested with collagenase I and hyaluronidase. FACS confirmed that the sorted cell populations were more than 90% pure. Source material: tumor-infiltrating Tregs sorted from the breast tumor. The chain couples TRBV18 to TRBJ1-2; 9 bases in between match TRBD1. The sequence came from a female donor with breast cancer. The nucleotide sequence reads as follows: TGTGCCAGCTCACCAGGGACAGGGAACTATGGCAACACCTTC. This is translated as CASSPGTGNYGNTF.